The 10 T cell receptor beta chains presented below share a single source sample, sequenced in a study of T cell repertoires in cytomegalovirus infection (dated by TCRdb to between 2018 and 2020). Sequenced using an Illumina HiSeq 1500. In-frame beta chains were kept once TCRdb had trimmed the public reads at Q25 with fastp and called clones with MiXCR. Each CDR3 protein gets just one entry, which takes the most common genes and DNA from the rows behind it. Recorded for this sample are some 97,000 distinct CDR3 sequences; more than 20% of them occurred a single time. The ten most abundant clones make up about 39% of the sample. The sequenced material came from CD8+ T cells from PBMCs. These receptors came from a human donor in good health (CMV status not recorded). Some clones in this sample may be carry-over from other donors' samples.

This chain joins TRBV20-1 and TRBJ2-7, with 11 nucleotides matching TRBD1. This CDR3 has 15 residues. V shed 6 bases and J 4 bases; nucleotides not matched to a gene: 11. Germline lookup yields CDR1 DFQATT and CDR2 SNEGSKA (reference sequence). The CDR3 is CSAQPGQGVWYEQYF. The CDR3 DNA reads TGCAGTGCGCAGCCGGGACAGGGGGTATGGTACGAGCAGTACTTC.

This clonotype has a single count. A much larger clone sits a single nucleotide away, making a read error possible. The chain has TRBV7-9 and TRBJ2-7; D possibly corresponds to TRBD2 (7 bases). The CDR3 extends over 13 amino acids. Germline assignment: CDR1 SEHNR and CDR2 FQNEAQ (reference sequence). Trimming left V 5 bases short and J 3 bases short, with 11 bases between. The CDR3 loop is CASSRGRGYEQYF. CDR3 nucleotide sequence: TGTGCCAGCAGCAGGGGGAGGGGCTACGAGCAGTACTTC.

The CDR3 nucleotides are TGTGCCAGCAGCGGTGACCGGGCTGACTATGGCTACACCTTC. Translating it yields CASSGDRADYGYTF. The V and J genes are TRBV7-9 and TRBJ1-2, with D unresolved. Germline CDR1 is SEHNR and CDR2 is FQNEAQ (reference sequence). V was shortened by 5 bases and J by 3 bases, with 13 bases between the two germline ends. The CDR3 length is 14 residues.

This sequence joins TRBV29-1 and TRBJ1-2, with D unclear. This CDR3 has 14 amino acids. Germline V lookup: CDR1 SQVTM, CDR2 ANQGSEA. V dropped 3 bases and J dropped 4 bases, with 15 bases sitting between them. CDR3 amino acids: CSVDGWGTGYGYTF. The CDR3 DNA is TGCAGCGTTGATGGATGGGGAACGGGCTATGGCTACACCTTC.

This clonotype has ten or more counts. The V gene is TRBV20-1, the J gene TRBJ1-5, with D unclear. Germline loops: CDR1 DFQATT, CDR2 SNEGSKA (reference sequence). The CDR3 totals 15 residues. V lost 3 bases and J 6 bases, leaving 18 bases between the germline ends. DNA of the CDR3: TGCAGTGCTAGGGTCCTTGAGGGCGCAAGTCAGCCCCAGCATTTT. It encodes CSARVLEGASQPQHF.

J is TRBJ2-4 and V is TRBV4-3, with D perhaps TRBD2 (5 bases). CDR3 length: 15 residues. V was clipped by 0 bases and J by 8 bases, with 14 bases between them. Germline V gives CDR1 LGHNA, CDR2 YSLEER. The CDR3 coding sequence is TGCGCCAGCAGCCAAGATCGGGGTCGGGTTGACATTCAGTACTTC. It codes for CASSQDRGRVDIQYF.

This clonotype was picked up many times. This sequence joins TRBV7-6 and TRBJ1-3, with D tentatively TRBD1 (6 bases). Looked up from germline, CDR1 is SGHVS and CDR2 is FNYEAQ. The V end was cut by 5 bases, the J end by 0 bases, with 29 bases between. The CDR3 runs 21 residues. In nucleotides, the CDR3 is TGTGCCAGCAGCGCCCCCCCTCGGGGGCCAGCCCGTACAAACTCTGGAAACACCATATATTTT. Translating gives CASSAPPRGPARTNSGNTIYF.

V is TRBV6-6 and J is TRBJ1-1, with D possibly matching TRBD1 (6 bases). The CDR3 has 13 amino acids. Germline assignment: CDR1 MNHNY and CDR2 SVGAGI (reference sequence). Trimming removed 7 bases from V and 11 bases from J, with 20 bases in between. The CDR3 DNA is TGTGCCAGCACCTTCAAGGACAGTACAGAGGCTTTCTTT. Its protein is CASTFKDSTEAFF.

This chain links TRBV7-9 with TRBJ1-4; no definite D call. V dropped 1 base and J dropped 7 bases, with 13 bases sitting between them. Germline assignment: CDR1 SEHNR and CDR2 FQNEAQ (reference sequence). This CDR3 is 15 amino acids long. DNA of the CDR3: TGTGCCAGCAGCTTAGACTTCGGACTTGGTGAAAAACTGTTTTTT. Protein sequence: CASSLDFGLGEKLFF.

This clonotype was seen ten or more times. CDR3 sequence reads: CASSSTAGVGTDTQYF. The CDR3 bases are TGTGCCAGCAGCTCCACAGCGGGAGTAGGAACAGATACGCAGTATTTT. The chain uses TRBV7-9 and TRBJ2-3; 8 nucleotides align to TRBD2. Looked up from germline, CDR1 is SEHNR and CDR2 is FQNEAQ (reference sequence). CDR3 length: 16 residues. With V trimmed by 4 bases and J by 3 bases, 9 bases remained unmatched.